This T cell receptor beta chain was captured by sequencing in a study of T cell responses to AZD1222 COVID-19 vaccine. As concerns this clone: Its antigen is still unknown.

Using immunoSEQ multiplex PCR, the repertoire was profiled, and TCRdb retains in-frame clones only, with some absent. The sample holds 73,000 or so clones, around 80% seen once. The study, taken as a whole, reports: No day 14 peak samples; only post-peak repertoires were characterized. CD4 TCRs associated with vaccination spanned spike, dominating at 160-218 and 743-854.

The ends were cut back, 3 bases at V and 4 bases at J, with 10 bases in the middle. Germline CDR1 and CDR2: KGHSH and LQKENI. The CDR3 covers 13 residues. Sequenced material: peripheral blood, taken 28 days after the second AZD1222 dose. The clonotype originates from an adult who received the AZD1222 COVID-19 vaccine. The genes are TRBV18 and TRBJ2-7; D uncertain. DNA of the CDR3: TGTGCCAGCTCACCCTCAGCCGGGTACGAGCAGTACTTC. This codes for CASSPSAGYEQYF.